The 20 T cell receptor beta chains below all came from one sample that was sequenced in a study of cytotoxic CD8 clonotypes in ibrutinib-treated CLL. The table came from immunoSEQ multiplex PCR; TCRdb's copy has only in-frame clones and leaves some out. Among some 25,000 clones listed, approximately 72% were seen once. The starting material was PBMCs, obtained before ibrutinib treatment. Receptor source: a human donor with chronic lymphocytic leukemia.

This chain uses TRBV5-6 with TRBJ2-3; 9 nucleotides agree with TRBD1. This CDR3 contains 16 residues. V lost 2 bases and J lost 3; bases outside the gene matches: 7. Per germline, CDR1 SGHDT and CDR2 YYEEEE. The CDR3 DNA reads TGTGCCAGCAGCTTCTCCGGGACAGGGCTTACAGATACGCAGTATTTT. Amino acid sequence: CASSFSGTGLTDTQYF.

V usage is TRBV4-3 and J usage is TRBJ1-5; D might be TRBD1 (5 bases). In germline, CDR1 is LGHNA, CDR2 YSLEER. Trimming stripped 0 bases from V and 3 bases from J, with 9 bases between. The CDR3 extends over 15 amino acids. The CDR3 bases are TGCGCCAGCAGCCAAGATTTCAGGGTCAATCAGCCCCAGCATTTT. It encodes CASSQDFRVNQPQHF.

This chain uses TRBV19 with TRBJ2-1; 10 bases are a match to TRBD1. This CDR3 is built from 16 residues. In germline, CDR1 is LNHDA, CDR2 SQIVND (reference sequence). With V trimmed by 5 bases and J by 0 bases, 4 bases remained unmatched. The CDR3 DNA reads as TGTGCCAGTAGTGACAGGGGGCGCGACTCCTACAATGAGCAGTTCTTC. Its translation is CASSDRGRDSYNEQFF.

The chain recombines TRBV28 with TRBJ2-3; D uncertain. From germline, CDR1 is MDHEN and CDR2 SYDVKM. The CDR3 consists of 12 residues. The V and J ends lost 4 bases and 6 bases respectively, with 8 bases between them. The CDR3 loop reads CASSSTPDTQYF. Here the CDR3 DNA reads TGTGCCAGCAGTTCCACTCCCGATACGCAGTATTTT.

With respect to this clone: Additional DNA sequences in this sample encode the identical CDR3. The rearrangement uses TRBV11-3 and TRBJ2-5, with a possible D match to TRBD2 (6 bases). The CDR3 runs 11 residues. Looked up from germline, CDR1 is SGHNT and CDR2 is YENEEA. V was shortened by 5 bases and J by 5 bases, with 6 bases between the two germline ends. The CDR3 bases are TGTGCCAGCAGCCGGGGGGAGACCCAGTACTTC. Translation: CASSRGETQYF. The full variable domain, its missing parts supplied by reference TRBV11-3 and TRBJ2-5, is EAGVVQSPRYKIIEKKQPVAFWCNPISGHNTLYWYLQNLGQGPELLIRYENEEAVDDSQLPKDRFSAERLKGVDSTLKIQPAELGDSAVYLCASSRGETQYFGPGTRLLVL.

V usage is TRBV6-1 and J usage is TRBJ2-3; the D gene is possibly TRBD1 (6 bases). CDR1 is MNHNS and CDR2 is SASEGT in the germline V gene. Trimming left V 4 bases short and J 3 bases short, with 14 bases between. This CDR3 is built from 15 residues. The CDR3 DNA reads as TGTGCCAGCAGTGCCCGACAGGCAGAAACAGATACGCAGTATTTT. Amino acids: CASSARQAETDTQYF.

CDR3 loop: CASSPQGGAGYNEQFF. DNA for the CDR3: TGTGCCAGCAGCCCCCAGGGGGGAGCGGGGTACAATGAGCAGTTCTTC. The V and J genes are TRBV7-3 and TRBJ2-1, with D perhaps given as TRBD1 or TRBD2 (7 bases each). Trimming cost V 5 bases and J 4 bases, with 18 bases left between them. The V gene's germline CDR1 is SGHTA and CDR2 FQGTGA. This CDR3 has 16 residues. The full variable domain, in which reference TRBV7-3 and TRBJ2-1 provide the parts outside the CDR3, is GAGVSQTPSNKVTEKGKYVELRCDPISGHTALYWYRQSLGQGPEFLIYFQGTGAADDSGLPNDRFFAVRPEGSVSTLKIQRTERGDSAVYLCASSPQGGAGYNEQFFGPGTRLTVL.

The genes are TRBV9 and TRBJ2-3; 8 nucleotides match TRBD2. V lost 4 bases, J lost 1 base, and 17 bases stayed unmatched. Germline lookup yields CDR1 SGDLS and CDR2 YYNGEE. The CDR3 has 19 residues. Here the CDR3 reads CASSFRPSGGREGTDTQYF. In DNA form, the CDR3 reads TGTGCCAGCAGCTTTAGGCCCTCAGGTGGGCGGGAGGGCACAGATACGCAGTATTTT. The full variable domain, in which reference TRBV9 and TRBJ2-3 provide the parts outside the CDR3, is DSGVTQTPKHLITATGQRVTLRCSPRSGDLSVYWYQQSLDQGLQFLIQYYNGEERAKGNILERFSAQQFPDLHSELNLSSLELGDSALYFCASSFRPSGGREGTDTQYFGPGTRLTVL.

The sample holds a few counts of this clone. V usage is TRBV7-9 and J usage is TRBJ1-2; D may be TRBD1 (5 bases). CDR3 length: 13 amino acids. CDR1 is SEHNR and CDR2 is FQNEAQ in the germline V gene (reference sequence). V was shortened by 1 base and J by 6 bases, with 9 bases between the two germline ends. Here the CDR3 DNA reads TGTGCCAGCAGCTTAGGACAGCTCGATGGCTACACCTTC. It encodes CASSLGQLDGYTF.

The chain couples TRBV6-1 to TRBJ2-2; 8 nucleotides agree with TRBD1. V gave up 5 bases and J gave up 6 bases; unmatched junction bases: 2. CDR1 and CDR2 (germline): MNHNS, SASEGT. This CDR3 region has 13 residues. The CDR3, as DNA: TGTGCCAGCAGTCCCAGGGGGCCCGGGGAGCTGTTTTTT. Protein product: CASSPRGPGELFF.

The V gene is TRBV27, the J gene TRBJ1-1; D ambiguous. Between the trimmed V and J ends, which lost 5 bases and 1 base, there was a span of 8 bases. The CDR3 spans 13 residues. Germline loops: CDR1 MNHEY, CDR2 SMNVEV (reference sequence). The DNA for the CDR3 is TGTGCCAGCAGTCAACTCCAGAACACTGAAGCTTTCTTT. The encoded protein is CASSQLQNTEAFF.

CDR3 sequence (DNA): TGTGCCAGCAGAGCGGGGGTTAATCAGCCCCAGCATTTT. It specifies CASRAGVNQPQHF. The chain joins TRBV27 to TRBJ1-5, with a possible D match to TRBD1 (5 bases). Trimming left V 6 bases short and J 4 bases short, with 10 bases between. Germline V lookup: CDR1 MNHEY, CDR2 SMNVEV (reference sequence). The CDR3 is 13 amino acids.

V and J are TRBV2 and TRBJ2-7, with D uncertain. CDR3 length equals 12 residues. Germline V gene lookup returns CDR1 SNHLY and CDR2 FYNNEI. Between the trimmed V and J ends, which lost 4 bases and 3 bases, there was a span of 7 bases. CDR3 residues: CASSAANYEQYF. DNA of the CDR3: TGTGCCAGCAGTGCGGCTAACTACGAGCAGTACTTC. Full variable domain (remainder filled in from reference TRBV2 and TRBJ2-7): EPEVTQTPSHQVTQMGQEVILRCVPISNHLYFYWYRQILGQKVEFLVSFYNNEISEKSEIFDDQFSVERPDGSNFTLKIRSTKLEDSAMYFCASSAANYEQYFGPGTRLTVT.

This rearrangement joins TRBV7-2 to TRBJ1-5; possibly TRBD1 for D (6 bases). CDR1 and CDR2 from the germline V gene are SGHTA and FQGNSA. The CDR3 loop spans 15 amino acids. Trimming removed 5 bases at V and 3 bases at J, with 14 bases between. CDR3 nucleotides: TGTGCCAGCAGCCCCCAGGGGAATAACAATCAGCCCCAGCATTTT. This gives the protein CASSPQGNNNQPQHF.

The chain links TRBV15 to TRBJ2-5; 7 bases are a match to TRBD2. This CDR3 contains 15 residues. Germline CDR1 LNHNV, CDR2 YYDKDF (reference sequence). The V and J ends lost 0 bases and 5 bases, in that order; junction bases with no gene match: 6. CDR3 amino acids: CATSRDRAGAETQYF. CDR3 nucleotides: TGTGCCACCAGCAGAGATCGTGCGGGAGCTGAGACCCAGTACTTC.

The count of this clone is one. The chain employs TRBV19 and TRBJ1-3; D is perhaps TRBD1 (5 bases). V was shortened by 2 bases and J by 2 bases, with 16 bases between the two germline ends. The CDR3 totals 17 residues. From germline, CDR1 is LNHDA and CDR2 SQIVND (reference sequence). DNA of the CDR3: TGTGCCAGTAGTATAAGACGGCAGGTGGGGCCTGGAAACACCATATATTTT. This encodes CASSIRRQVGPGNTIYF.

This sequence joins TRBV29-1 and TRBJ1-5; no clear D. Germline V gives CDR1 SQVTM, CDR2 ANQGSEA. Trimming took off 4 bases at V and 3 bases at J, with 10 bases between the two ends. The CDR3 runs to 13 residues. This CDR3 is CSVGTGVNQPQHF. The CDR3, as DNA: TGCAGCGTTGGGACTGGGGTCAATCAGCCCCAGCATTTT.

J is TRBJ1-5 and V is TRBV7-2; D is unclear. This CDR3 spans 14 amino acids. The V gene's germline CDR1 is SGHTA and CDR2 FQGNSA. V shed 5 bases and J shed 4 bases, with 12 bases lying between them. The CDR3 bases are TGTGCCAGCAGCCGATTAATGGGGAATCAGCCCCAGCATTTT. It translates to CASSRLMGNQPQHF.

The chain joins TRBV7-9 to TRBJ1-1, with TRBD1 as a possible D gene (6 bases). V was cut by 5 bases and J by 3 bases, with 19 bases left in between. The germline V gene has CDR1 SEHNR and CDR2 FQNEAQ (reference sequence). The CDR3 length is 16 residues. This CDR3 is CASSLGADRWDTEAFF. CDR3 bases: TGTGCCAGCAGCCTAGGGGCGGACAGATGGGACACTGAAGCTTTCTTT.

This chain links TRBV2 with TRBJ2-2; the D gene is possibly TRBD2 (5 bases). The CDR3 length is 15 residues. The ends were cut back, 7 bases at V and 0 bases at J, with 12 bases in the middle. Looked up from germline, CDR1 is SNHLY and CDR2 is FYNNEI. In nucleotides, the CDR3 is TGTGCCAGCATAGAGGGTCTCGCGAACACCGGGGAGCTGTTTTTT. Translated: CASIEGLANTGELFF.